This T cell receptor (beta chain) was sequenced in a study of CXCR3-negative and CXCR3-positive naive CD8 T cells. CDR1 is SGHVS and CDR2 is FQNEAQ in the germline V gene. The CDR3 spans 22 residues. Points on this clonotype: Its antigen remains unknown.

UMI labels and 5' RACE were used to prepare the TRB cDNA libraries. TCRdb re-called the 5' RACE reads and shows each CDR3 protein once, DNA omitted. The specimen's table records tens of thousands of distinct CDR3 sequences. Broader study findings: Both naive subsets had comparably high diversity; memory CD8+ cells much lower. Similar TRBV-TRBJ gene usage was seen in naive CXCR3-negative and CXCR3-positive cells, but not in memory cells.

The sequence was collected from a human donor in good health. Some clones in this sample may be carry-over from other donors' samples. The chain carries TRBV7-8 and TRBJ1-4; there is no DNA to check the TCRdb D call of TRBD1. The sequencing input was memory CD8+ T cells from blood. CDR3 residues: CASSSTHPGQAELGRTNEKLFF.